This T cell receptor beta chain was recorded in a study of PD-1 blockade in classical Hodgkin lymphoma. The CDR3 has 12 amino acids. Germline V gene lookup returns CDR1 GTSNPN and CDR2 SVGIG (reference sequence). V lost 2 bases and J 7 bases, leaving 12 bases between the germline ends. Each and every patient relapsed after autologous stem cell transplantation, and patients got differing brentuximab vedotin exposure. Using immunoSEQ multiplex PCR, the repertoire was profiled, and TCRdb retains in-frame clones only, with some absent. This sample has approximately 80,000 clones, with 89% found just once.

The TCR originated in a human donor with classical Hodgkin lymphoma. The material was peripheral blood mononuclear cells (PBMCs), obtained at baseline. This chain links TRBV30 with TRBJ2-7; D remains ambiguous. In DNA form, the CDR3 reads TGTGCCTGGAGTCCAAACCGCTATGAGCAGTACTTC. Protein sequence: CAWSPNRYEQYF.